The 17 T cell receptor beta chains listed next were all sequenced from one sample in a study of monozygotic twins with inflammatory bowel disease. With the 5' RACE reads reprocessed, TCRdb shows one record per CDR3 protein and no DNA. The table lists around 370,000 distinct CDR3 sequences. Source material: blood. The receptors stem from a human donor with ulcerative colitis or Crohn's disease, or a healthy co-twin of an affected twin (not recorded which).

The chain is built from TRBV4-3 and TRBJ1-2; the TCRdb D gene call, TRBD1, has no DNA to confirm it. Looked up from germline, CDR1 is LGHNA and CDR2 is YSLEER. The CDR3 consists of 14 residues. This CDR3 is CASSQPGQGYGYTF.

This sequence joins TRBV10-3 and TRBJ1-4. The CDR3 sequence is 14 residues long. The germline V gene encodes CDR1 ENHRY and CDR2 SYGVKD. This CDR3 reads CAISEGQSTEKLFF.

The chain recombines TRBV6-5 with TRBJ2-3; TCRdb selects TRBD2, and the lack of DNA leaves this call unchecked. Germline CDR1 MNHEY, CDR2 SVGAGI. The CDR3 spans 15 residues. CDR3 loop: CASSYGGTSADTQYF.

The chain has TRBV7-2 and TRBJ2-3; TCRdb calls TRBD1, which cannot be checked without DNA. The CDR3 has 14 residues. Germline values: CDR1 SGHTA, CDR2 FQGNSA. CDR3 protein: CASSQPPGTDTQYF. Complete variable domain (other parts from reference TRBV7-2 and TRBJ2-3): GAGVSQSPSNKVTEKGKDVELRCDPISGHTALYWYRQSLGQGLEFLIYFQGNSAPDKSGLPSDRFSAERTGGSVSTLTIQRTQQEDSAVYLCASSQPPGTDTQYFGPGTRLTVL.

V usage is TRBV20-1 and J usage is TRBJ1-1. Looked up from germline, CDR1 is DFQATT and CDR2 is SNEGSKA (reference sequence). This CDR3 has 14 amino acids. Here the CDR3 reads CSARGRQINTEAFF.

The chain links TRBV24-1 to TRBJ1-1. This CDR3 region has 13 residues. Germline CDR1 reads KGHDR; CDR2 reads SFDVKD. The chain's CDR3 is CATSEGMATEAFF.

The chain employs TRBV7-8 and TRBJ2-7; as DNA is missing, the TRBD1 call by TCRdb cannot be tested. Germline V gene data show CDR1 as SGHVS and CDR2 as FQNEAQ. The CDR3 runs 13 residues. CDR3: CASSLMSQSEQYF.

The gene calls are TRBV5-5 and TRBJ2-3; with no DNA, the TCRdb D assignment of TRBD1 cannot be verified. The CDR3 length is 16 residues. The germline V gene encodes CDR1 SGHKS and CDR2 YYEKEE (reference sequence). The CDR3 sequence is CASSPTRGGGTDTQYF.

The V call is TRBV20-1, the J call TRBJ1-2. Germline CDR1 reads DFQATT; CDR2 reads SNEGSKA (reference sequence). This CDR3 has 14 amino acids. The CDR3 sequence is CSAKWTESIYGYTF.

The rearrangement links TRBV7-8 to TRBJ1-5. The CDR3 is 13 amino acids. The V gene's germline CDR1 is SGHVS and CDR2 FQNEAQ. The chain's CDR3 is CASSLVRDQPQHF.

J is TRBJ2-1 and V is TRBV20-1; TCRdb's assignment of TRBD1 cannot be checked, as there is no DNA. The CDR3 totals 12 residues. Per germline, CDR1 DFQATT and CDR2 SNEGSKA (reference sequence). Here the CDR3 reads CSGDNSYNEQFF.

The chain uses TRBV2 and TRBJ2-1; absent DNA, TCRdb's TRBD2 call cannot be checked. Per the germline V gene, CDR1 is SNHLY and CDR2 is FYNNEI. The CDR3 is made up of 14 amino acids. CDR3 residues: CASSPGTSGGEQFF.

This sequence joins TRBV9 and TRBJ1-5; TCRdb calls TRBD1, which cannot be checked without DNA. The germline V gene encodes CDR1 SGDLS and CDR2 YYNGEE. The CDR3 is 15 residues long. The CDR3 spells CASSQTGNRNQPQHF.

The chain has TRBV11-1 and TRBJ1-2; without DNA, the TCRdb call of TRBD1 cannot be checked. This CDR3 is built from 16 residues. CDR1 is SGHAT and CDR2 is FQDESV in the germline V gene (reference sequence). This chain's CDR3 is CASSLRTDARVDGYTF.

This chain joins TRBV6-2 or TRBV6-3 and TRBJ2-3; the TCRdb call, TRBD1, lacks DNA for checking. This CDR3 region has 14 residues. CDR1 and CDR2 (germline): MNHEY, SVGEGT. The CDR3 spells CASTIGQGTPWKYF.

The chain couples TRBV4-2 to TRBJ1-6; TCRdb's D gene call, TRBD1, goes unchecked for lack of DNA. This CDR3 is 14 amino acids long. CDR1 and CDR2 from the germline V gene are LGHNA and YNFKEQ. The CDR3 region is CASSPVRDSSPLHF.

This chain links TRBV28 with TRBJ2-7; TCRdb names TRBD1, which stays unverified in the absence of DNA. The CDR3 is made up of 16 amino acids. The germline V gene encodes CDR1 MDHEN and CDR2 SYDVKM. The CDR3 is CASSLSDSWGSYEQYF.